These 14 T cell receptor beta chains were all obtained from the same sample, sequenced in a study of blood T cell repertoires in COVID-19. Produced via immunoSEQ multiplex PCR; TCRdb's table is partial and in-frame only. The table records 200,000 to 250,000 clones, around 87% of them present only once. The sequenced sample consisted of peripheral blood. The source of these receptors is a woman between 50 and 59 years old with COVID-19, enrolled during active disease.

The rearrangement links TRBV24-1 to TRBJ1-1; 8 nucleotides line up with TRBD1. CDR3 length: 19 residues. Germline V gene data show CDR1 as KGHDR and CDR2 as SFDVKD. Trimming removed 3 bases from V and 0 bases from J; junction bases left unmatched: 14. CDR3 DNA: TGTGCCACCAGTGATCCCTCGACAGGGGTCGAGCCTCTGAACACTGAAGCTTTCTTT. Translated, it gives CATSDPSTGVEPLNTEAFF.

This chain connects TRBV6-5 to TRBJ1-2; no definite D call. V was pared by 8 bases and J by 4 bases, with 17 bases between. The CDR3 sequence is 14 residues long. The V gene's germline CDR1 is MNHEY and CDR2 SVGAGI. CDR3 sequence reads: CASQKTGGSYGYTF. In DNA form, the CDR3 reads TGTGCCAGCCAAAAAACGGGAGGCTCCTATGGCTACACCTTC.

The CDR3 nucleotides are TGCAGCGTTGAGGTGGGGCCCTCCTACGAGCAGTACTTC. The encoded protein is CSVEVGPSYEQYF. This chain connects TRBV29-1 to TRBJ2-7; TRBD1 might be the D (5 bases). CDR1 is SQVTM and CDR2 is ANQGSEA in the germline V gene. The V gene lost 3 bases and the J gene lost 0 bases, with 9 bases spanning the gap. This CDR3 spans 13 amino acids.

This chain connects TRBV24-1 to TRBJ2-7, with 9 bases aligning to TRBD2. The V gene end was trimmed by 5 bases and the J gene end by 0 bases; junction bases not matched to a gene: 7. Germline CDR1 reads KGHDR; CDR2 reads SFDVKD. There are 16 residues in the CDR3. As DNA, the CDR3 is TGTGCCACCAGTGGTAGTACTAGCGGGTCCTCCTACGAGCAGTACGTC. Residues: CATSGSTSGSSYEQYV.

V gene TRBV6-5 combines with J gene TRBJ1-2; the D is unclear. The germline V gene encodes CDR1 MNHEY and CDR2 SVGAGI. The ends were cut back, 4 bases at V and 4 bases at J, with 13 bases in the middle. CDR3 length: 14 amino acids. The CDR3 here is CASSSEGVGYGYTF. The CDR3, as DNA: TGTGCCAGCAGTTCCGAGGGTGTCGGCTATGGCTACACCTTC.

A single count supports this clone. The chain couples TRBV10-1 to TRBJ1-4; a possible D gene is TRBD1 (5 bases). V was shortened by 6 bases and J by 7 bases, with 21 bases between the two germline ends. This CDR3 is 16 amino acids long. From germline, CDR1 is WNHNN and CDR2 SYGVQD (reference sequence). In DNA, the CDR3 is TGCGCCAGCAGGGGGACGCCTTGGGGGGGAAGTGAAAAACTGTTTTTT. It specifies CASRGTPWGGSEKLFF.

A single count supports this clone. The J gene is TRBJ1-6, the V gene TRBV10-2, with TRBD1 matching over 11 bases. V shed 4 bases and J 4 bases; nucleotides not matched to a gene: 6. Per germline, CDR1 WSHSY and CDR2 SAAADI. The CDR3 is 17 residues long. Here the CDR3 reads CASSGTGGAGYNSPLHF. The DNA for the CDR3 is TGCGCCAGCAGTGGGACAGGGGGCGCCGGTTATAATTCACCCCTCCACTTT.

The J gene is TRBJ2-7, the V gene TRBV28, with 7 nucleotides matching TRBD1. The CDR3 contains 15 residues. Germline CDR1 and CDR2: MDHEN and SYDVKM. Unmatched junction bases numbered 11, after V lost 7 bases and J lost 2 bases. The DNA of the CDR3 is TGTGCCAGCAAACCCGGACAGGCCCTGACCTACGAGCAGTACTTC. Amino acid sequence: CASKPGQALTYEQYF.

The chain's CDR3 is CASSLPGQRRSPLHF. The CDR3 DNA sequence: TGTGCCAGTAGTCTCCCTGGACAGAGAAGATCACCCCTCCACTTT. The V gene is TRBV19, the J gene TRBJ1-6; D might be TRBD1 (6 bases). The germline gives CDR1 LNHDA, CDR2 SQIVND (reference sequence). Trimming removed 5 bases from V and 10 bases from J, with 18 bases in between. The CDR3 has 15 amino acids.

The rearrangement joins TRBV6-5 to TRBJ2-7, with D maybe TRBD1 (6 bases). The CDR3 covers 15 residues. The germline CDR1 and CDR2 sequences are MNHEY and SVGAGI. V lost 1 base, J lost 6 bases, and 16 bases lay in between. The CDR3 sequence: CASSYLPQGSGEQYF. Written as DNA, the CDR3 is TGTGCCAGCAGTTACTTGCCCCAGGGGAGTGGCGAGCAGTACTTC.

The chain recombines TRBV24-1 with TRBJ2-1; the D is unclear. The CDR3 totals 12 residues. The V end lost 1 base, the J end lost 7 bases, and 4 bases lay between the germline ends. Germline CDR1 reads KGHDR; CDR2 reads SFDVKD. The CDR3 DNA is TGTGCCACCAGTGATTTCGGGAATGAGCAGTTCTTC. Amino acid sequence: CATSDFGNEQFF.

V usage is TRBV27 and J usage is TRBJ2-2; 9 bases agree with TRBD1. The germline V gene encodes CDR1 MNHEY and CDR2 SMNVEV (reference sequence). The junction had 5 bases not matched to a gene; V was cut back by 4 bases and J by 2 bases. This CDR3 is built from 16 residues. Here the CDR3 reads CASSSTGGVNTGELFF. For the CDR3, the DNA is TGTGCCAGCAGTTCTACAGGGGGCGTTAACACCGGGGAGCTGTTTTTT.

V gene TRBV6-5 combines with J gene TRBJ2-2, with D unclear. The CDR3 runs 13 residues. V lost 8 bases to trimming and J lost 7 bases, with 14 bases between them. Germline CDR1 MNHEY, CDR2 SVGAGI. The CDR3 nucleotides are TGTGCCAGCCCTCCTACTCCTCACGGGGAGCTGTTTTTT. Its translation is CASPPTPHGELFF.

The CDR3 here is CASSEAPQPNYGYTF. The CDR3 bases are TGTGCCAGCAGTGAAGCGCCACAGCCGAACTATGGCTACACCTTC. The chain joins TRBV2 to TRBJ1-2, with unresolved D. The germline gives CDR1 SNHLY, CDR2 FYNNEI. Trimming took off 0 bases at V and 2 bases at J, with 10 bases between the two ends. The CDR3 is 15 amino acids.